A single sample is the source of the 25 T cell receptor beta chains below, sequenced in a study of tumor-infiltrating lymphocytes in localized non-small cell lung cancer. Assay used: immunoSEQ multiplex PCR; TCRdb lists only in-frame clones, some missing. The table lists around 17,000 clones, roughly four fifths of them singletons. The sequenced sample was lung tumor tissue. All receptors come from a human donor with non-small cell lung cancer.

This CDR3 is CASSLGTDNQPQHF. In DNA, the CDR3 is TGTGCCAGTAGTCTAGGGACGGACAATCAGCCCCAGCATTTT. V is TRBV19 and J is TRBJ1-5, with D perhaps matching TRBD1 (5 bases). The CDR3 length is 14 residues. CDR1 and CDR2 from the germline V gene are LNHDA and SQIVND (reference sequence). V lost 5 bases and J 3 bases, leaving 11 bases between the germline ends.

The chain uses TRBV5-1 and TRBJ2-2, with D unclear. Germline lookup yields CDR1 SGHRS and CDR2 YFSETQ. Trimming took off 1 base at V and 7 bases at J, with 8 bases between the two ends. The CDR3 extends over 13 amino acids. The CDR3 bases are TGCGCCAGCAGCTTGATGTTCAACGGGGAGCTGTTTTTT. This gives the protein CASSLMFNGELFF.

This chain joins TRBV18 and TRBJ2-2; D perhaps matches TRBD1 (7 bases). Per germline, CDR1 KGHSH and CDR2 LQKENI. The length of the CDR3 is 14 residues. The V gene lost 3 bases and the J gene lost 8 bases, with 13 bases spanning the gap. The CDR3 spells CASSPEGARGELFF. CDR3 DNA sequence: TGTGCCAGCTCACCGGAGGGGGCGCGAGGGGAGCTGTTTTTT.

This chain joins TRBV10-3 and TRBJ2-3; no firm D call. The CDR3 loop spans 13 amino acids. V lost 4 bases and J lost 3, with 8 bases in between. The germline gives CDR1 ENHRY, CDR2 SYGVKD. This chain's CDR3 is CAISGMRTDTQYF. CDR3 DNA: TGTGCCATCAGTGGAATGAGGACAGATACGCAGTATTTT.

This sequence joins TRBV15 and TRBJ2-7; maybe TRBD1 (5 bases). Trimming pared 6 bases from V and 4 bases from J, leaving 19 bases between. CDR3 size: 15 residues. Germline CDR1 LNHNV, CDR2 YYDKDF (reference sequence). The CDR3 spells CATRTPGQGKYEQYF. Written as DNA, the CDR3 is TGTGCCACCAGAACTCCGGGTCAGGGCAAATACGAGCAGTACTTC.

The chain couples TRBV20-1 to TRBJ2-1; D might be TRBD1 (6 bases). Between the trimmed V and J ends, which lost 4 bases and 7 bases, there was a span of 8 bases. Germline loops: CDR1 DFQATT, CDR2 SNEGSKA (reference sequence). The CDR3 spans 11 residues. The CDR3 here is CSATQGNEQFF. The CDR3 nucleotides are TGCAGTGCTACTCAGGGGAATGAGCAGTTCTTC.

The chain combines TRBV5-1 with TRBJ2-7, with 12 bases that match TRBD1. Germline values: CDR1 SGHRS, CDR2 YFSETQ. CDR3 length equals 16 residues. V lost 0 bases to trimming and J lost 1 base; unmatched junction nucleotides: 2. In DNA, the CDR3 is TGCGCCAGCAGCTTGGGGGGACAGGGGGCTTCCTACGAGCAGTACTTC. Translating gives CASSLGGQGASYEQYF.

V and J are TRBV25-1 and TRBJ1-6, with TRBD1 identical over 7 bases. Germline loops: CDR1 MGHDK, CDR2 SYGVNS. J gave up 5 bases and V 6 bases, and 4 bases lay outside the gene matches. The CDR3 is 14 amino acids. The DNA of the CDR3 is TGTGCCAGCAGATGGGACAGAGATAATTCACCCCTCCACTTT. It codes for CASRWDRDNSPLHF.

This chain joins TRBV6-5 and TRBJ1-5, with TRBD1 as a possible D gene (6 bases). CDR3 length equals 13 residues. V lost 6 bases, J lost 7 bases, and 13 bases lay in between. Germline V lookup: CDR1 MNHEY, CDR2 SVGAGI. For the CDR3, the DNA is TGTGCCAGCAGCTACAGGGAAACGCAGCCCCAGCATTTT. Residues: CASSYRETQPQHF.

The chain is built from TRBV7-2 and TRBJ2-7, with 7 bases aligning to TRBD1. Looked up from germline, CDR1 is SGHTA and CDR2 is FQGNSA. This CDR3 is 17 amino acids long. With 4 bases clipped from V and 4 bases from J, the junction kept 16 bases outside the gene matches. This CDR3 reads CASSSTGQAQGIYEQYF. Written as DNA, the CDR3 is TGTGCCAGCAGCTCAACAGGACAGGCCCAAGGAATATACGAGCAGTACTTC.

This clone was found a few times. The chain has TRBV6-1 and TRBJ2-3; 10 bases match TRBD2. Germline values: CDR1 MNHNS, CDR2 SASEGT. Trimming cost V 2 bases and J 1 base; bases outside gene matches: 3. The CDR3 runs to 16 residues. The CDR3 coding sequence is TGTGCCAGCAGTGAATACAGCGGGAGGGGCACAGATACGCAGTATTTT. Its protein is CASSEYSGRGTDTQYF.

This clone was picked up one time. The chain combines TRBV5-1 with TRBJ2-7; D gene uncertain. Trimming took 3 bases from V and 2 from J, leaving 9 bases between them. Looked up from germline, CDR1 is SGHRS and CDR2 is YFSETQ. The CDR3 is 13 amino acids. DNA of the CDR3: TGCGCCAGCAGCTCCGAAACTACCTACGAGCAGTACTTC. Translating gives CASSSETTYEQYF.

The genes are TRBV19 and TRBJ2-7, with 8 nucleotides matching TRBD2. The CDR3 sequence is 15 residues long. Trimming at V came to 5 bases and at J to 3 bases, leaving 9 bases not matched to a gene. From germline, CDR1 is LNHDA and CDR2 SQIVND (reference sequence). The chain's CDR3 is CASSPSGTSDYEQYF. The CDR3 nucleotides read TGTGCCAGTAGTCCCTCCGGGACTAGTGACTACGAGCAGTACTTC.

The chain links TRBV7-2 to TRBJ1-1; a possible D gene is TRBD1 (5 bases). The V gene lost 1 base and the J gene lost 4 bases, with 7 bases spanning the gap. The CDR3 runs 13 residues. Germline V gene lookup returns CDR1 SGHTA and CDR2 FQGNSA. Written as DNA, the CDR3 is TGTGCCAGCAGCTTAGGGGGGTTCACTGAAGCTTTCTTT. It specifies CASSLGGFTEAFF. Variable domain in full (rest from reference TRBV7-2 and TRBJ1-1): GAGVSQSPSNKVTEKGKDVELRCDPISGHTALYWYRQSLGQGLEFLIYFQGNSAPDKSGLPSDRFSAERTGGSVSTLTIQRTQQEDSAVYLCASSLGGFTEAFFGQGTRLTVV.

This clone showed up just once. This sequence joins TRBV30 and TRBJ2-5; 11 nucleotides match TRBD2. Germline V lookup: CDR1 GTSNPN, CDR2 SVGIG (reference sequence). This CDR3 comprises 16 residues. V was pared by 2 bases and J by 5 bases, with 10 bases of the junction left unmatched. CDR3 sequence (DNA): TGTGCCTGGAGTCACTCTCGGACTAGCGGGCAGGAGACCCAGTACTTC. Its protein is CAWSHSRTSGQETQYF.

The V gene is TRBV4-3, the J gene TRBJ2-7; D perhaps matches TRBD2 (5 bases). V was pared by 3 bases and J by 2 bases, with 11 bases between. The CDR3 consists of 14 residues. The V gene's germline CDR1 is LGHNA and CDR2 YSLEER. In DNA form, the CDR3 reads TGCGCCAGCAGCCATGCCGAGGGCGCCTACGAGCAGTACTTC. Its protein product is CASSHAEGAYEQYF.

The V call is TRBV5-6, the J call TRBJ2-1, with a possible D match to TRBD1 (5 bases). This CDR3 has 14 amino acids. Looked up from germline, CDR1 is SGHDT and CDR2 is YYEEEE. The V gene lost 2 bases and the J gene lost 10 bases, with 16 bases spanning the gap. The CDR3 DNA is TGTGCCAGCAGCTTAGTATTCCCACAGGTAGAGCAGTTCTTC. It is translated as CASSLVFPQVEQFF.

The rearrangement links TRBV30 to TRBJ2-1; D might be TRBD2 (6 bases). Trimming removed 5 bases at V and 3 bases at J, with 14 bases between. CDR3 length equals 14 residues. Germline assignment: CDR1 GTSNPN and CDR2 SVGIG (reference sequence). DNA for the CDR3: TGTGCCTGGGTTACGACGGGACTCTACAATGAGCAGTTCTTC. It encodes CAWVTTGLYNEQFF.

This chain links TRBV29-1 with TRBJ1-1; D possibly corresponds to TRBD1 (5 bases). Germline CDR1 and CDR2: SQVTM and ANQGSEA. V lost 6 bases, J lost 1 base, and 12 bases lay in between. This CDR3 comprises 13 residues. The CDR3: CSVPSRGNTEAFF. The CDR3, as DNA: TGCAGCGTCCCCTCTAGGGGGAACACTGAAGCTTTCTTT.

The rearrangement links TRBV15 to TRBJ1-5, with D perhaps TRBD1 (5 bases). CDR3 length: 14 amino acids. Per germline, CDR1 LNHNV and CDR2 YYDKDF (reference sequence). Trimming left V 4 bases short and J 0 bases short, with 7 bases between. CDR3 residues: CATSTGHSNQPQHF. The CDR3 DNA sequence: TGTGCCACCAGCACGGGGCATAGCAATCAGCCCCAGCATTTT.

A single count supports this clone. The genes are TRBV5-1 and TRBJ1-3; 11 bases agree with TRBD1. V lost 3 bases and J lost 8; bases outside the gene matches: 7. The CDR3 sequence is 15 residues long. CDR1 is SGHRS, CDR2 YFSETQ, per germline. The CDR3: CASSWTGGLRDTIYF. The CDR3 nucleotides read TGCGCCAGCAGCTGGACAGGGGGCCTCCGGGACACCATATATTTT.

V and J are TRBV2 and TRBJ1-5, with unresolved D. Germline V CDR1 and CDR2: SNHLY, FYNNEI. Trimming pared 3 bases from V and 6 bases from J, leaving 18 bases between. The CDR3 totals 16 residues. The CDR3 sequence: CASSDLTAEAGQPQHF. In nucleotides, the CDR3 is TGTGCCAGCAGTGATTTGACCGCGGAAGCAGGTCAGCCCCAGCATTTT.

The chain has TRBV6-5 and TRBJ1-5, with TRBD1 as a possible D gene (5 bases). Germline V gene data show CDR1 as MNHEY and CDR2 as SVGAGI. Trimming stripped 4 bases from V and 6 bases from J, with 13 bases between. This CDR3 region has 14 residues. The CDR3 loop reads CASSLHGGSQPQHF. CDR3 sequence (DNA): TGTGCCAGCAGTTTACACGGGGGTTCTCAGCCCCAGCATTTT.

In this sample, this clone turned up a few times. V gene TRBV28 combines with J gene TRBJ2-7; D gene ambiguous. Germline lookup yields CDR1 MDHEN and CDR2 SYDVKM. V lost 2 bases to trimming and J lost 4 bases, with 6 bases between them. This CDR3 has 12 residues. The CDR3 bases are TGTGCCAGCAGTTTACCCCTTTACGAGCAGTACTTC. It translates to CASSLPLYEQYF.

CDR3 sequence reads: CASSRRQSEQYF. CDR3 coding DNA: TGTGCCAGCTCACGCCGACAGTCCGAGCAGTACTTC. The rearrangement joins TRBV18 to TRBJ2-7; a weak D match, TRBD1 (5 bases). Germline CDR1 KGHSH, CDR2 LQKENI. Trimming took 4 bases from V and 6 from J, leaving 10 bases between them. The CDR3 has 12 residues.